The 20 T cell receptor beta chains reported below all come from one sample, sequenced in a study of cytomegalovirus exposure and HLA in healthy donors. Primers included in the PCR were 60 Vbeta and 13 Jbeta primers. The assay was immunoSEQ multiplex PCR, and TCRdb's table has in-frame clones only and misses some. The table records around 120,000 clones, 77% of them present only once. Sequencing was done on a sample of PBMCs. These receptors came from a human donor in good health.

About this clone: Distinct nucleotide sequences in the sample also encode this CDR3. V gene TRBV5-1 combines with J gene TRBJ1-1; D is possibly TRBD1 (6 bases). Germline V CDR1 and CDR2: SGHRS, YFSETQ. CDR3 length equals 14 residues. Trimming removed 4 bases at V and 1 base at J, with 11 bases between. The CDR3 region has the DNA TGCGCCAGCAGCGGGGGACAACCGAACACTGAAGCTTTCTTT. It specifies CASSGGQPNTEAFF.

This clone was seen only a few times. This rearrangement joins TRBV19 to TRBJ1-5; 7 bases match TRBD1. Germline V CDR1 and CDR2: LNHDA, SQIVND (reference sequence). The CDR3 totals 16 residues. Losses at the gene ends were 3 bases for V and 4 bases for J; bases not matched to a gene: 9. The CDR3 DNA follows: TGTGCCAGTAGTATCACAGGGGCTAGAAGGAATCAGCCCCAGCATTTT. Translation: CASSITGARRNQPQHF.

There are a few counts of this clone. The V and J genes are TRBV14 and TRBJ1-2, with D perhaps TRBD1 (5 bases). This CDR3 spans 15 amino acids. V was pared by 4 bases and J by 3 bases, with 15 bases between. The germline CDR1 and CDR2 sequences are SGHDN and FVKESK. In nucleotides, the CDR3 is TGTGCCAGCAGCCTGAAGGGGACTCCGTACTATGGCTACACCTTC. Its translation: CASSLKGTPYYGYTF.

This sequence joins TRBV11-2 and TRBJ2-1; 10 positions agree with TRBD1. CDR1 is SGHAT and CDR2 is FQNNGV in the germline V gene. Trimming cost V 2 bases and J 5 bases; bases outside gene matches: 3. This CDR3 is built from 15 residues. CDR3 in DNA: TGTGCCAGCAGCTTACCCGGGACAGGGGACAATGAGCAGTTCTTC. This gives the protein CASSLPGTGDNEQFF.

This clone was observed once. This chain uses TRBV4-1 with TRBJ2-1; 7 nucleotides agree with TRBD2. CDR1 MGHRA and CDR2 YSYEKL come from the germline V gene. V trimming: 7 bases; J trimming: 0 bases; junction bases outside the gene matches: 6. This CDR3 spans 15 amino acids. The CDR3 here is CASTLGGSSYNEQFF. Written as DNA, the CDR3 is TGCGCCAGCACCTTGGGCGGGAGCTCCTACAATGAGCAGTTCTTC.

V is TRBV28 and J is TRBJ2-1, with TRBD2 matching 8 bases. Per the germline V gene, CDR1 is MDHEN and CDR2 is SYDVKM. The trim removed 3 bases at V and 2 bases at J, leaving 3 bases unmatched. The CDR3 is 15 amino acids. CDR3 in amino acids: CASSFTSGAYNEQFF. CDR3 in DNA: TGTGCCAGCAGTTTCACTAGCGGCGCCTACAATGAGCAGTTCTTC.

The chain joins TRBV13 to TRBJ1-2; the match to TRBD1 covers 9 bases. V was clipped by 5 bases and J by 7 bases; unmatched bases: 14. Germline V gene lookup returns CDR1 PRHDT and CDR2 FYEKMQ (reference sequence). This CDR3 spans 16 amino acids. The chain's CDR3 is CASSPWGTGTSSGYTF. For the CDR3, the DNA is TGTGCCAGCAGCCCCTGGGGGACAGGGACATCGAGTGGCTACACCTTC.

The chain combines TRBV28 with TRBJ2-7; perhaps TRBD1 as D (6 bases). The CDR3 spans 15 residues. V lost 5 bases and J lost 1, with 15 bases in between. Looked up from germline, CDR1 is MDHEN and CDR2 is SYDVKM. The CDR3 nucleotides are TGTGCCAGCAGTCTACAGGGATTGGGGTCCTACGAGCAGTACTTC. Its translation is CASSLQGLGSYEQYF.

V is TRBV2 and J is TRBJ2-6; TRBD1 is a possible D gene (6 bases). The V end lost 3 bases, the J end lost 2 bases, and 8 bases lay between the germline ends. The CDR3 is 15 residues long. Germline loops: CDR1 SNHLY, CDR2 FYNNEI. The CDR3 DNA reads TGTGCCAGCAGTGACTACAGGGCTGGGGCCAACGTCCTGACTTTC. Protein: CASSDYRAGANVLTF.

This clone was seen only a few times. The chain recombines TRBV19 with TRBJ1-1, with TRBD1 matching 10 bases. Germline CDR1 and CDR2: LNHDA and SQIVND (reference sequence). This CDR3 is 13 amino acids long. Trimming removed 5 bases from V and 6 bases from J; junction bases left unmatched: 3. Here the CDR3 reads CASSSDRGPEAFF. The CDR3 bases are TGTGCCAGTAGTTCCGACAGGGGGCCTGAAGCTTTCTTT.

This sequence joins TRBV6-1 and TRBJ1-2; possible D gene TRBD1, 5 bases. V dropped 7 bases and J dropped 4 bases, with 10 bases sitting between them. There are 12 residues in the CDR3. CDR1 and CDR2 from the germline V gene are MNHNS and SASEGT. This CDR3 is CASKGVVYGYTF. For the CDR3, the DNA is TGTGCCAGCAAAGGGGTGGTCTATGGCTACACCTTC.

The V and J genes are TRBV28 and TRBJ2-5, with 8 positions matching TRBD2. The end of the DNA is better explained by TRBJ2-7, so the J call may be wrong. Germline V gene sequence: CDR1 MDHEN, CDR2 SYDVKM. The CDR3 consists of 14 residues. CDR3 residues: CASSLAGGGDEQYF. The DNA of the CDR3 is TGTGCCAGCAGTTTAGCGGGAGGAGGCGACGAGCAGTACTTC.

The chain recombines TRBV9 with TRBJ2-1; D may be TRBD2 (5 bases). V shed 0 bases and J shed 1 base, with 11 bases lying between them. The CDR3 extends over 16 amino acids. Germline CDR1 SGDLS, CDR2 YYNGEE. The DNA of the CDR3 is TGTGCCAGCAGCGTAGGTCCGGGGAGTTCCTACAATGAGCAGTTCTTC. Translation: CASSVGPGSSYNEQFF. Looking up the rest from reference TRBV9 and TRBJ2-1 gives the full variable domain: DSGVTQTPKHLITATGQRVTLRCSPRSGDLSVYWYQQSLDQGLQFLIQYYNGEERAKGNILERFSAQQFPDLHSELNLSSLELGDSALYFCASSVGPGSSYNEQFFGPGTRLTVL.

J is TRBJ2-1 and V is TRBV12-5; 9 nucleotides align to TRBD2. V was clipped by 7 bases and J by 5 bases; unmatched bases: 9. The CDR3 loop spans 15 amino acids. Germline CDR1 reads LGHNT; CDR2 reads FRNRAP. The CDR3 sequence: CASALYSGRDNEQFF. DNA for the CDR3: TGTGCTAGTGCTCTCTATAGCGGGAGAGACAATGAGCAGTTCTTC.

The J gene is TRBJ2-7, the V gene TRBV2, with 10 bases aligning to TRBD2. CDR3 length equals 14 residues. CDR1 and CDR2 (germline): SNHLY, FYNNEI. V trimming: 8 bases; J trimming: 4 bases; junction bases outside the gene matches: 8. The CDR3 nucleotides are TGTGCCAGCTTATGGACTAGCGGTCCTTACGAGCAGTACTTC. This encodes CASLWTSGPYEQYF.

This chain connects TRBV2 to TRBJ1-2, with D perhaps TRBD1 (5 bases). V lost 7 bases and J 1 base, leaving 13 bases between the germline ends. Germline V CDR1 and CDR2: SNHLY, FYNNEI. The CDR3 length is 14 residues. The CDR3 protein is CASTLQTDNYGYTF. The CDR3 DNA is TGTGCCAGCACCCTACAGACAGATAACTATGGCTACACCTTC. Filled out from reference TRBV2 and TRBJ1-2, the complete variable domain reads EPEVTQTPSHQVTQMGQEVILRCVPISNHLYFYWYRQILGQKVEFLVSFYNNEISEKSEIFDDQFSVERPDGSNFTLKIRSTKLEDSAMYFCASTLQTDNYGYTFGSGTRLTVV.

The rearrangement links TRBV10-3 to TRBJ2-1; 7 bases are shared with TRBD1. The germline V gene has CDR1 ENHRY and CDR2 SYGVKD. The V gene end was trimmed by 2 bases and the J gene end by 8 bases; junction bases not matched to a gene: 9. This CDR3 contains 15 residues. The CDR3 coding sequence is TGTGCCATCAGTGAGGGGCAGGGGGTGGGCGATGAGCAGTTCTTC. Its translation: CAISEGQGVGDEQFF.

The V gene is TRBV5-4, the J gene TRBJ2-7; D possibly corresponds to TRBD1 (5 bases). The CDR3 is 15 amino acids. CDR1 is SGHNT, CDR2 YYREEE, per germline (reference sequence). V was pared by 2 bases and J by 2 bases, with 14 bases between. CDR3 residues: CASSLAGSRTYEQYF. The CDR3 DNA reads as TGTGCCAGCAGCTTAGCAGGGTCGAGGACCTACGAGCAGTACTTC. Using reference TRBV5-4 and TRBJ2-7 for the parts outside the CDR3, the full variable domain is ETGVTQSPTHLIKTRGQQVTLRCSSQSGHNTVSWYQQALGQGPQFIFQYYREEENGRGNFPPRFSGLQFPNYSSELNVNALELDDSALYLCASSLAGSRTYEQYFGPGTRLTVT.

The J gene is TRBJ2-5, the V gene TRBV5-4, with 9 nucleotides matching TRBD1. Losses at the gene ends were 3 bases for V and 7 bases for J; bases not matched to a gene: 7. CDR3 length equals 14 residues. Germline CDR1 reads SGHNT; CDR2 reads YYREEE (reference sequence). The CDR3 nucleotides are TGTGCCAGCAGCTCGAAGGACAGGGGTGGGACCCAGTACTTC. Protein sequence: CASSSKDRGGTQYF.

The table lists this clone with a few counts. The rearrangement links TRBV5-5 to TRBJ2-7, with TRBD2 matching 11 bases. J gave up 4 bases and V 3 bases, and 6 bases lay outside the gene matches. This CDR3 is 15 amino acids long. Germline-derived CDR1 and CDR2 are SGHKS and YYEKEE (reference sequence). CDR3 in amino acids: CASSSTSGALYEQYF. CDR3 coding DNA: TGTGCCAGCAGCTCGACTAGCGGGGCATTGTACGAGCAGTACTTC.